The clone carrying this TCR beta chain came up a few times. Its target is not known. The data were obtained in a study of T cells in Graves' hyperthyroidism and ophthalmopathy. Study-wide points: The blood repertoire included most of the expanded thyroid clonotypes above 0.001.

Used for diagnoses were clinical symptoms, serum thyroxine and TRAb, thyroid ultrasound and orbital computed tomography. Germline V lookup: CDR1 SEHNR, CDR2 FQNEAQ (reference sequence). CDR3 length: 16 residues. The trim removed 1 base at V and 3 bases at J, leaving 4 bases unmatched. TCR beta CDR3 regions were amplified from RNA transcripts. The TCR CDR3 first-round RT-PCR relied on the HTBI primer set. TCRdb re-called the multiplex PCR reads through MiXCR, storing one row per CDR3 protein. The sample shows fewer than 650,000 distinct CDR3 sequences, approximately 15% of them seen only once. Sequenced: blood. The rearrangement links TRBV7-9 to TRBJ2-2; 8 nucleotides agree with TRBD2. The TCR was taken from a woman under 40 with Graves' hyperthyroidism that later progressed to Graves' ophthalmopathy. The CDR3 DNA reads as TGTGCCAGCAGCTTAGAAAGCGGGAGATACACCGGGGAGCTGTTTTTT. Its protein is CASSLESGRYTGELFF. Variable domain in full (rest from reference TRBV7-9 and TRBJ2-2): DTGVSQNPRHKITKRGQNVTFRCDPISEHNRLYWYRQTLGQGPEFLTYFQNEAQLEKSRLLSDRFSAERPKGSFSTLEIQRTEQGDSAMYLCASSLESGRYTGELFFGEGSRLTVL.